These T cell receptor beta chains were read from a single sample in a study of identical twins. TCRdb called the 5' RACE reads again in MiXCR, with one record for every CDR3 protein. The profile shows about 240,000 distinct CDR3 sequences, approximately 12% of them singletons. These records were also assigned to another study, of yellow fever vaccine responses in identical twins.

The material sequenced was memory (CD45RO+) T cells sorted from blood. These receptors originate from a woman aged 18-29 years in good health. Each CDR3 is given with its conserved first and last residue. A D gene is named only where the DNA matches it firmly. Not all rows give a size; the values are once, few, many and, for expanded clones, a class.

>TRBV7-6|many|TRBJ2-7|NA
TGTGCCAGCAGCTTATCCAGCGGACCCTACGAGCAGTACTTC
CASSLSSGPYEQYF
>TRBV12-3/TRBV12-4|few|TRBJ2-5|NA
TGTGCCAGCAGTTTACAACTTCAACTGAGGGAGACCCAGTACTTC
CASSLQLQLRETQYF
>TRBV12-3/TRBV12-4|NA|TRBJ2-6|NA
TGTGCCAGCACCAAAGGCGGGACTCCGAGTGCCAACGTCCTGACTTTC
CASTKGGTPSANVLTF
>TRBV12-3/TRBV12-4|NA|TRBJ1-2|TRBD1
TGTGCCAGCAGACCCTTGACAGGGGGCAGTTATGGCTACACCTTC
CASRPLTGGSYGYTF
>TRBV6-5|many|TRBJ1-6|NA
TGTGCCAGCAGTTCTCCTAATTCACCCCTCCACTTT
CASSSPNSPLHF
>TRBV29-1|many|TRBJ2-1|TRBD1
TGCAGCGCCAAAGGTGCAGGGGGTCTTTACAATGAGCAGTTCTTC
CSAKGAGGLYNEQFF
>TRBV19|few|TRBJ2-5|NA
TGTGCCAGTAGTAACACCCTCCAAGAGACCCAGTACTTC
CASSNTLQETQYF
>TRBV5-1|few|TRBJ1-1|NA
TGCGCCAGCAGCTCACATTCTCTAGGACCCTCGAACACTGAAGCTTTCTTT
CASSSHSLGPSNTEAFF
>TRBV3-1|NA|TRBJ1-6|TRBD1
TGTGCCAGCAGCCGGACTATTCCAGGGGGCAAATCCTATAATTCACCCCTCCACTTT
CASSRTIPGGKSYNSPLHF
>TRBV5-1|many|TRBJ2-1|TRBD1
TGCGCCAGCAGCTCAACAGCCCTGGGACAGAGCTACAATGAGCAGTTCTTC
CASSSTALGQSYNEQFF
>TRBV2|NA|TRBJ2-1|NA
TGTGCCAGCAGTACAGCTCGGGGGGCGTACAATGAGCAGTTCTTC
CASSTARGAYNEQFF
>TRBV5-5|NA|TRBJ2-5|NA
TGTGCCAGCAGCTTACTGGGTTTGGAGACCCAGTACTTC
CASSLLGLETQYF
>TRBV7-2|many|TRBJ2-7|NA
TGTGCCAGCAGCTCAGAACTCTCCTACGAGCAGTACTTC
CASSSELSYEQYF
>TRBV6-4|once|TRBJ2-1|NA
TGTGCCAGCAGCCGTGAACAACACGATGAGCAGTTCTTC
CASSREQHDEQFF
>TRBV7-2|few|TRBJ2-1|NA
TGTGCCAGCAGCTTAGCTGCCGGGAACAATGAGCAGTTCTTC
CASSLAAGNNEQFF
>TRBV28|many|TRBJ2-3|TRBD2
TGTGCCAGCAGCCTGCGGGGGGGTTACACAGATACGCAGTATTTT
CASSLRGGYTDTQYF